The 4 T cell receptor beta chains below were found in one sample sequenced in a study of human T cells and chemical hapten exposure. MiXCR, applied by TCRdb to the RACE reads, yields one record per CDR3 protein. Of 300,000 to 450,000 distinct CDR3 sequences in the sample, around 5.5% were seen once. Time point described: pre-sensitization, week 0. The treatment: therapeutic diphenylcyclopropenone sensitization with weekly scalp DPC. The input for sequencing was whole blood, taken in connection with sensitization to the hapten diphenylcyclopropenone (DPC). All receptors derive from a woman in her 50s with alopecia areata. Some clones in this sample may be carry-over from other donors' samples.

The table lists this clonotype with many counts. The CDR3: CASSDRTGWQETQYF. In DNA form, the CDR3 reads TGTGCCAGCAGCGACCGGACAGGCTGGCAAGAGACCCAGTACTTC. The V call is TRBV7-9, the J call TRBJ2-5; 7 nucleotides align to TRBD1. The V segment lost 5 bases and the J segment 2 bases; nucleotides outside the gene matches: 8. Germline V gene data show CDR1 as SEHNR and CDR2 as FQNEAQ (reference sequence). The CDR3 extends over 15 amino acids.

This clonotype occurred many times. The CDR3 DNA follows: TGTGCCACCAGTGATTTGGGGTACGAGCAGTACTTC. This codes for CATSDLGYEQYF. This chain links TRBV24-1 with TRBJ2-7; no firm D call. CDR3 size: 12 residues. V gave up 0 bases and J gave up 4 bases, with 3 bases separating them. CDR1 and CDR2 from the germline V gene are KGHDR and SFDVKD.

About this clonotype: A read error may explain this, as a much larger clone is one base away. This chain uses TRBV7-2 with TRBJ1-5; 7 nucleotides line up with TRBD1. The CDR3 loop spans 16 amino acids. V shed 5 bases and J 6 bases; nucleotides not matched to a gene: 13. Germline V gives CDR1 SGHTA, CDR2 FQGNSA. The CDR3 protein is CASSHPWTGNGQPQHF. CDR3 nucleotides: TGTGCCAGCAGCCATCCCTGGACAGGTAACGGTCAGCCCCAGCATTTT.

This clonotype was counted ten times or more. This rearrangement joins TRBV5-4 to TRBJ2-5, with a weak D call TRBD2 (6 bases). Germline V gene sequence: CDR1 SGHNT, CDR2 YYREEE (reference sequence). The CDR3 is 13 residues long. V was trimmed by 7 bases and J by 4 bases, leaving 14 bases between them. CDR3 in DNA: TGTGCCAGCCAATCGGGGGTTACAGAGACCCAGTACTTC. This gives the protein CASQSGVTETQYF.